Shown below are 32 T cell receptor beta chains from a single sample sequenced in a study of read filtering for tumor transcriptome and immune sequencing. The library was built from around 380 ng RNA with molecular barcoded adaptors for alpha/delta and beta/gamma chains. TCRdb re-derived calls from the reads in MiXCR, one entry per CDR3 protein. The table lists about 130,000 distinct CDR3 sequences, 10% to 15% of them singletons, with 11% in the top ten. Sequenced sample: a population of CD138-negative cells sorted from bone marrow. These receptors were taken from a donor over 35 with multiple myeloma.

This clonotype occurred many times. Here the CDR3 reads CASSNNRGYNEQFF. In nucleotides, the CDR3 is TGTGCCAGCAGCAATAACAGGGGTTACAATGAGCAGTTCTTC. This chain links TRBV7-9 with TRBJ2-1; TRBD1 aligns across 7 bases. The V gene's germline CDR1 is SEHNR and CDR2 FQNEAQ (reference sequence). J gave up 4 bases and V 5 bases, and 5 bases lay outside the gene matches. The length of the CDR3 is 14 residues.

Concerning this clonotype: This may come from a read error, since a much larger clone is one base off. This chain joins TRBV7-6 and TRBJ2-7, with D hard to call. This CDR3 is 11 amino acids long. The V and J ends lost 6 bases and 10 bases respectively, with 13 bases between them. In germline, CDR1 is SGHVS, CDR2 FNYEAQ. CDR3 in DNA: TGTGCCAGCAGTGACCTGGCGGTTCAGTACTTC. Amino acid sequence: CASSDLAVQYF.

The sample holds many counts of this clonotype. The V gene is TRBV29-1, the J gene TRBJ2-2, with D perhaps TRBD2 (5 bases). Trimming left V 7 bases short and J 2 bases short, with 14 bases between. In germline, CDR1 is SQVTM, CDR2 ANQGSEA. This CDR3 is built from 14 residues. The CDR3 here is CSAGETGNTGELFF. The CDR3 nucleotides are TGCAGCGCCGGGGAGACTGGAAACACCGGGGAGCTGTTTTTT.

This clonotype was counted many times. This rearrangement joins TRBV5-1 to TRBJ1-1; D remains ambiguous. The V end lost 0 bases, the J end lost 1 base, and 10 bases lay between the germline ends. From germline, CDR1 is SGHRS and CDR2 YFSETQ. CDR3 length: 15 residues. The CDR3 is CASSLGSDQNTEAFF. CDR3 in DNA: TGCGCCAGCAGCTTGGGCTCGGACCAGAACACTGAAGCTTTCTTT.

This clonotype occurred many times. The chain joins TRBV19 to TRBJ2-1; the match to TRBD2 covers 10 bases. V was clipped by 3 bases and J by 4 bases; unmatched bases: 6. The CDR3 totals 16 residues. The V gene's germline CDR1 is LNHDA and CDR2 SQIVND (reference sequence). The CDR3 loop is CASSMPGLAVYNEQFF. CDR3 sequence (DNA): TGTGCCAGTAGTATGCCCGGACTAGCGGTATACAATGAGCAGTTCTTC.

In this sample, this clonotype turned up many times. V gene TRBV7-2 combines with J gene TRBJ2-3; 7 bases align to TRBD2. Losses at the gene ends were 7 bases for V and 6 bases for J; bases not matched to a gene: 16. Per germline, CDR1 SGHTA and CDR2 FQGNSA. The length of the CDR3 is 16 residues. The CDR3 sequence: CASTPRLAEGVDTQYF. DNA for the CDR3: TGTGCCAGCACTCCCCGGCTAGCGGAGGGAGTGGATACGCAGTATTTT.

This clonotype was seen at least ten times. V and J are TRBV6-1 and TRBJ2-1, with 10 bases that match TRBD2. The ends lost 3 bases at V and 0 bases at J; junction bases unmatched: 5. This CDR3 has 17 amino acids. The germline V gene encodes CDR1 MNHNS and CDR2 SASEGT. The CDR3 DNA reads TGTGCCAGCAGTGATCCCTCTAGCGGGAGCTCCTACAATGAGCAGTTCTTC. It is translated as CASSDPSSGSSYNEQFF.

This clonotype has ten or more counts. The chain employs TRBV6-6 and TRBJ2-5; D call uncertain. Germline-derived CDR1 and CDR2 are MNHNY and SVGAGI (reference sequence). The CDR3 totals 13 residues. V was cut by 2 bases and J by 5 bases, with 9 bases left in between. CDR3 protein: CASSYALRETQYF. The CDR3 bases are TGTGCCAGCAGTTACGCGCTCCGGGAGACCCAGTACTTC.

This clonotype was found many times. The chain employs TRBV7-6 and TRBJ2-7; TRBD1 is a possible D gene (6 bases). The germline V gene encodes CDR1 SGHVS and CDR2 FNYEAQ. Trimming left V 3 bases short and J 8 bases short, with 11 bases between. The CDR3 contains 12 residues. As DNA, the CDR3 is TGTGCCAGCAGCTTCACAGGACAGCAGCAGTACTTC. Protein product: CASSFTGQQQYF.

Regarding this clonotype: This sequence may be a read error, since a much larger clone differs from it by one base. Lacking the conserved final phenylalanine or tryptophan, this CDR3 likely reflects a read error. The rearrangement joins TRBV12-3 or TRBV12-4 to TRBJ1-2; D remains ambiguous. This CDR3 has 12 residues. V was clipped by 6 bases and J by 2 bases, with 7 bases between them. Written as DNA, the CDR3 is TGTGCCAGCAGCCCACTCAACTATGGCTACACCCTC. It is translated as CASSPLNYGYTL.

This clonotype was picked up many times. The rearrangement links TRBV29-1 to TRBJ2-3, with 15 bases aligning to TRBD2. Germline trimming cut 6 bases from V and 6 bases from J; bases unmatched to any gene: 4. The germline V gene has CDR1 SQVTM and CDR2 ANQGSEA. The CDR3 contains 14 residues. The CDR3 DNA reads TGCAGCGTGCGGGGACTAGCGGGAGGCGATACGCAGTATTTT. Protein sequence: CSVRGLAGGDTQYF.

This clonotype was detected ten times or more. The V and J genes are TRBV20-1 and TRBJ2-7, with 10 bases aligning to TRBD2. With 5 bases clipped from V and 5 bases from J, the junction kept 6 bases outside the gene matches. Germline lookup yields CDR1 DFQATT and CDR2 SNEGSKA (reference sequence). The CDR3 extends over 13 amino acids. CDR3 DNA sequence: TGCAGTGCTCTTGGACTAGCGGACGACGAGCAGTACTTC. This gives the protein CSALGLADDEQYF.

In its sample, this clonotype was seen many times. The rearrangement links TRBV7-2 to TRBJ2-1; D not resolved. Germline V gene data show CDR1 as SGHTA and CDR2 as FQGNSA. V lost 0 bases and J lost 5, with 5 bases in between. CDR3 length: 13 amino acids. The DNA of the CDR3 is TGTGCCAGCAGCTTAGCGACGAACAATGAGCAGTTCTTC. Amino acids: CASSLATNNEQFF.

This clonotype has a count of ten or more. This sequence joins TRBV6-5 and TRBJ2-7, with TRBD1 matching over 8 bases. Germline-derived CDR1 and CDR2 are MNHEY and SVGAGI. The CDR3 runs to 16 residues. The trim removed 4 bases at V and 3 bases at J, leaving 11 bases unmatched. In nucleotides, the CDR3 is TGTGCCAGCAGTTCGGAAAGACAGGGGAGAGGCTACGAGCAGTACTTC. The encoded protein is CASSSERQGRGYEQYF.

This clonotype was counted ten times or more. The V gene is TRBV20-1, the J gene TRBJ2-3; no firm D call. The CDR3 loop spans 11 amino acids. Germline lookup yields CDR1 DFQATT and CDR2 SNEGSKA (reference sequence). Trimming pared 2 bases from V and 7 bases from J, leaving 7 bases between. The CDR3 DNA sequence: TGCAGTGCTAGACACGAACATACGCAGTATTTT. Its translation: CSARHEHTQYF.

This clonotype was counted many times. This rearrangement joins TRBV7-6 to TRBJ2-3; D might be TRBD1 (5 bases). This CDR3 contains 15 residues. Per the germline V gene, CDR1 is SGHVS and CDR2 is FNYEAQ. Trimming removed 5 bases at V and 0 bases at J, with 12 bases between. The CDR3 sequence: CASSRRGSSTDTQYF. The CDR3 bases are TGTGCCAGCAGCCGAAGGGGCTCGAGCACAGATACGCAGTATTTT.

This clonotype has ten or more counts. The J gene is TRBJ2-1, the V gene TRBV9, with D perhaps matching TRBD2 (6 bases). The CDR3 runs to 15 residues. CDR1 and CDR2 from the germline V gene are SGDLS and YYNGEE. V was clipped by 3 bases and J by 2 bases, with 12 bases between them. The CDR3 DNA reads as TGTGCCAGCAGCGGCGTGTTAGCGGCCTACAATGAGCAGTTCTTC. Amino acids: CASSGVLAAYNEQFF.

The V and J genes are TRBV3-1 and TRBJ2-3; D is unclear. This CDR3 comprises 15 residues. The germline V gene encodes CDR1 LGHDT and CDR2 YNNKEL (reference sequence). The ends were cut back, 2 bases at V and 4 bases at J, with 13 bases in the middle. The CDR3 spells CASSQPGRIADTQYF. The CDR3 DNA is TGTGCCAGCAGCCAACCGGGTCGGATTGCAGATACGCAGTATTTT.

The table lists this clonotype with many counts. The chain has TRBV20-1 and TRBJ2-3; the match to TRBD2 covers 8 bases. The CDR3 sequence is 15 residues long. V shed 6 bases and J 2 bases; nucleotides not matched to a gene: 10. Germline CDR1 is DFQATT and CDR2 is SNEGSKA (reference sequence). The DNA of the CDR3 is TGCAGTGCGGCGAGCAGCGGGGGATACACAGATACGCAGTATTTT. Its protein product is CSAASSGGYTDTQYF.

This clonotype was seen at least ten times. The chain uses TRBV2 and TRBJ1-2; possibly TRBD1 for D (5 bases). V was pared by 3 bases and J by 2 bases, with 13 bases between. Per the germline V gene, CDR1 is SNHLY and CDR2 is FYNNEI. The CDR3 is made up of 15 amino acids. CDR3 sequence reads: CASSERDLANYGYTF. The CDR3 DNA follows: TGTGCCAGCAGTGAGCGGGACTTAGCGAACTATGGCTACACCTTC.

V gene TRBV6-7 combines with J gene TRBJ1-5; 8 bases map to TRBD1. TRBV6-7 is identified as an open reading frame with a role that is uncertain. This CDR3 comprises 15 residues. J lost 6 bases, V lost 0 bases, and 4 bases had no gene match. CDR3 protein: CASSYSRQGCQPQHF. In nucleotides, the CDR3 is TGTGCCAGCAGTTACTCTCGACAGGGGTGTCAGCCCCAGCATTTT.

This clonotype was counted many times. J is TRBJ2-5 and V is TRBV5-8; 9 nucleotides line up with TRBD1. The CDR3 totals 12 residues. Germline CDR1 and CDR2: SGHTS and YDEGEE. After removal of 4 bases from V and 13 bases from J, the junction contained 8 bases not matched to a gene. In DNA, the CDR3 is TGTGCCAGCAGCCCCAAAACAGGGGGCCCGTACTTC. Its translation is CASSPKTGGPYF.

This clonotype was detected a few times. This sequence joins TRBV10-3 and TRBJ2-2; 7 bases match TRBD2. The CDR3 spans 14 residues. V shed 10 bases and J 2 bases; nucleotides not matched to a gene: 7. The V gene's germline CDR1 is ENHRY and CDR2 SYGVKD. CDR3 DNA: TGTGCCACGCGCGGGGGTGAAAACACCGGGGAGCTGTTTTTT. Protein sequence: CATRGGENTGELFF.

This clonotype was recorded a few times. J is TRBJ2-7 and V is TRBV2; the match to TRBD2 covers 8 bases. Looked up from germline, CDR1 is SNHLY and CDR2 is FYNNEI. The V and J ends lost 10 bases and 6 bases, in that order; junction bases with no gene match: 11. The CDR3 contains 13 residues. CDR3 sequence (DNA): TGTGCCACAAAAGCGGGAGAAGCTTTCGAGCAGTACTTC. Translated: CATKAGEAFEQYF. Full variable domain (remainder filled in from reference TRBV2 and TRBJ2-7): EPEVTQTPSHQVTQMGQEVILRCVPISNHLYFYWYRQILGQKVEFLVSFYNNEISEKSEIFDDQFSVERPDGSNFTLKIRSTKLEDSAMYFCATKAGEAFEQYFGPGTRLTVT.

This clonotype came up many times. This chain links TRBV28 with TRBJ2-7; unclear D gene. The germline V gene has CDR1 MDHEN and CDR2 SYDVKM. The CDR3 totals 11 residues. Deletions cut 5 bases from V and 5 bases from J, with 7 bases between. The CDR3 here is CASSTQHEQYF. In nucleotides, the CDR3 is TGTGCCAGCAGTACCCAACACGAGCAGTACTTC.

This clonotype occurred many times. Possible read error: a much larger clone is one base away. The V and J genes are TRBV20-1 and TRBJ2-1; 14 bases match TRBD2. The CDR3 is 13 amino acids. Germline V gene lookup returns CDR1 DFQATT and CDR2 SNEGSKA (reference sequence). This CDR3 reads CSAGTSGGNGQFF. The CDR3 DNA reads as TGCAGTGCAGGGACTAGCGGGGGCAATGGGCAGTTCTTC.

The rearrangement joins TRBV7-2 to TRBJ1-2; 10 bases align to TRBD1. This CDR3 has 16 residues. The V and J ends lost 1 base and 0 bases, in that order; junction bases with no gene match: 2. The germline V gene has CDR1 SGHTA and CDR2 FQGNSA. CDR3 nucleotide sequence: TGTGCCAGCAGCTTAGAGACAGGGGGCACTAACTATGGCTACACCTTC. Translation: CASSLETGGTNYGYTF. Based on the CDR3 plus reference TRBV7-2 and TRBJ1-2, the full variable domain is GAGVSQSPSNKVTEKGKDVELRCDPISGHTALYWYRQSLGQGLEFLIYFQGNSAPDKSGLPSDRFSAERTGGSVSTLTIQRTQQEDSAVYLCASSLETGGTNYGYTFGSGTRLTVV.

A remark on this clonotype: A much bigger clone sits one base away, suggesting this may be a read error. The CDR3 ends on some other residue instead of the conserved phenylalanine or tryptophan, so this is likely a read error. V and J are TRBV20-1 and TRBJ1-5; TRBD1 matches 7 bases. This CDR3 comprises 16 residues. Losses at the gene ends were 3 bases for V and 4 bases for J; bases not matched to a gene: 12. Germline loops: CDR1 DFQATT, CDR2 SNEGSKA (reference sequence). The DNA of the CDR3 is TGCAGTGCTAGCCGCCTCCGGGCAGGGGGAAATCAGCCCCAGCATTCT. It is translated as CSASRLRAGGNQPQHS.

This clonotype has just a few counts. A much larger clone is a single base away; this may be a read error. V is TRBV7-2 and J is TRBJ1-1; D may be TRBD1 (5 bases). CDR1 and CDR2 (germline): SGHTA, FQGNSA. The CDR3 totals 15 residues. CDR3 sequence: CAGSLFRDSGTEAFF. The DNA for the CDR3 is TGTGCCGGCAGCTTGTTCCGGGACTCGGGGACTGAAGCTTTCTTT. The variable domain in full, with the rest retrieved from reference TRBV7-2 and TRBJ1-1, is GAGVSQSPSNKVTEKGKDVELRCDPISGHTALYWYRQSLGQGLEFLIYFQGNSAPDKSGLPSDRFSAERTGGSVSTLTIQRTQQEDSAVYLCAGSLFRDSGTEAFFGQGTRLTVV.

Note on this clonotype: A read error may be the cause here, since a much bigger clone is one base away. The J gene is TRBJ2-7, the V gene TRBV28; 7 bases are a match to TRBD2. Germline-derived CDR1 and CDR2 are MDHEN and SYDVKM. After removal of 8 bases from V and 0 bases from J, the junction contained 7 bases not matched to a gene. The CDR3 loop spans 14 amino acids. The CDR3 loop reads CASAPGGFSYEQYF. Here the CDR3 DNA reads TGTGCCAGCGCCCCCGGGGGGTTCTCCTACGAGCAGTACTTC.

This clonotype was found many times. The J gene is TRBJ2-1, the V gene TRBV21-1; the DNA was not compared with TRBD2, the D call given in the table. TRBV21-1 is termed a pseudogene. The CDR3 contains 17 residues. The CDR3 region has the DNA TGTGCCAGCAGCAAAAGCTATGGGGGGAGGAGGTTCTATGAGCAGTTCTTC. This translates into CASSKSYGGRRFYEQFF.

This clonotype has at least ten counts. The V call is TRBV7-9, the J call TRBJ1-1, with D unclear. V lost 6 bases and J 9 bases, leaving 17 bases between the germline ends. Germline V gene sequence: CDR1 SEHNR, CDR2 FQNEAQ (reference sequence). There are 13 residues in the CDR3. The CDR3, as DNA: TGTGCCAGCAGAATGAATTTACAGCAGAAAGCTTTCTTT. Translated: CASRMNLQQKAFF.